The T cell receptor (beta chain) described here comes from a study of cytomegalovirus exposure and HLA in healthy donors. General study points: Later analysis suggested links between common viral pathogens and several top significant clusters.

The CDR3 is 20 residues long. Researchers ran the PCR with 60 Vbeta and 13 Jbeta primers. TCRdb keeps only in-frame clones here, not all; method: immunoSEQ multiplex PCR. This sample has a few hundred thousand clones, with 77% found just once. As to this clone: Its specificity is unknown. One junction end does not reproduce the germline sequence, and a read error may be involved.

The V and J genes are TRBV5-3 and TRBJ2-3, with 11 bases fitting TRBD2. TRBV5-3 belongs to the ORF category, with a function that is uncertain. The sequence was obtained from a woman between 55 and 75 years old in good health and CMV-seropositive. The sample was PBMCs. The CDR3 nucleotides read TGTGCCAGAAGCTGGTGCTCTAGCGGGAGGCCTTCTTGGAGCACAGATATGCAGTATTTT. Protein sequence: CARSWCSSGRPSWSTDMQYF.